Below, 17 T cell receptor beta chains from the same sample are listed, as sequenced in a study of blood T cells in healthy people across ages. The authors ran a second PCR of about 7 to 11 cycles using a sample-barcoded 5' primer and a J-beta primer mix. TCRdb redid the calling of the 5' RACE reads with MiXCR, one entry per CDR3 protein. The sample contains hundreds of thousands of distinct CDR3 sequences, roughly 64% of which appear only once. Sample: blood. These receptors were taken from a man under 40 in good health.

The CDR3, as DNA: TGTGCCAGCATAAAGCAGGGGGCATTAGCTGAAAAACTGTTTTTT. It translates to CASIKQGALAEKLFF. This rearrangement joins TRBV7-9 to TRBJ1-4; 8 bases align to TRBD1. CDR3 length equals 15 residues. The germline V gene encodes CDR1 SEHNR and CDR2 FQNEAQ (reference sequence). Trimming cost V 7 bases and J 7 bases; bases outside gene matches: 11.

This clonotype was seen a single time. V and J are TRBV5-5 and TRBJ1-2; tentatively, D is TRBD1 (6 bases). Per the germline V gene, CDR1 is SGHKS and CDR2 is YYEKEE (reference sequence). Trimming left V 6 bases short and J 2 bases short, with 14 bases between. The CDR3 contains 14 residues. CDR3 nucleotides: TGTGCCAGCACCCTTCTGGGGGCCAACTATGGCTACACCTTC. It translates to CASTLLGANYGYTF.

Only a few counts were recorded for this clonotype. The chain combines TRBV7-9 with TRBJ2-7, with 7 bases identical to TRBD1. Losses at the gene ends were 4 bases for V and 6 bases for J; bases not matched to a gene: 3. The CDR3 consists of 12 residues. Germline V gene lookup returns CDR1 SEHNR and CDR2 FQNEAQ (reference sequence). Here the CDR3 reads CASSSDRVEQYF. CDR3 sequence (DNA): TGTGCCAGCAGCTCTGACAGGGTCGAGCAGTACTTC.

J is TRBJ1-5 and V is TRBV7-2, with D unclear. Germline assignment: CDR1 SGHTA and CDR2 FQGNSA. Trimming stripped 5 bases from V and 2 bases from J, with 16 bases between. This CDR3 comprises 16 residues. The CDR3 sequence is CASSLRLGDGNQPQHF. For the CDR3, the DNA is TGTGCCAGCAGCCTTAGGTTGGGAGATGGCAATCAGCCCCAGCATTTT.

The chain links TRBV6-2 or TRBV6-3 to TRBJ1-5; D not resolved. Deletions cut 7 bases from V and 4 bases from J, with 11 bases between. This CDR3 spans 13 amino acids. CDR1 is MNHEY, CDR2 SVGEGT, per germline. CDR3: CASINDGNQPQHF. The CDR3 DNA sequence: TGTGCCAGCATTAACGACGGGAATCAGCCCCAGCATTTT.

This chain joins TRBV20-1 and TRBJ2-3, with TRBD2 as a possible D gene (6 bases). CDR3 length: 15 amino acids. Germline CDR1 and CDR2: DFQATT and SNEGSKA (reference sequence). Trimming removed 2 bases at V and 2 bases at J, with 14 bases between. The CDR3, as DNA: TGCAGTGCTAGATCGCTGGGAGGTAACACAGATACGCAGTATTTT. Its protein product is CSARSLGGNTDTQYF.

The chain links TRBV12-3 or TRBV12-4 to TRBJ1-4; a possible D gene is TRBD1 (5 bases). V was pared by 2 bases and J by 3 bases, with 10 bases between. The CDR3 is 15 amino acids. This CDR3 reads CASSLTWGPNEKLFF. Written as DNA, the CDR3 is TGTGCCAGCAGTTTAACCTGGGGCCCTAATGAAAAACTGTTTTTT.

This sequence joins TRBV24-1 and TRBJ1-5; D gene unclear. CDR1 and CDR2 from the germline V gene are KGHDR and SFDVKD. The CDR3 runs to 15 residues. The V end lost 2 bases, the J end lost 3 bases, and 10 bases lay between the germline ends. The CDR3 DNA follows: TGTGCCACCAGTGATTCAAACCTACCCAATCAGCCCCAGCATTTT. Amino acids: CATSDSNLPNQPQHF.

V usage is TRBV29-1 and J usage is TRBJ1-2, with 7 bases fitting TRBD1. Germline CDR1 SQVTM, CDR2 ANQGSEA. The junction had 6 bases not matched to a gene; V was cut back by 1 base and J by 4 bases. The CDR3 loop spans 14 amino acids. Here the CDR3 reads CSVEAGQAPYGYTF. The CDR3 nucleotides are TGCAGCGTTGAAGCAGGACAGGCCCCCTATGGCTACACCTTC. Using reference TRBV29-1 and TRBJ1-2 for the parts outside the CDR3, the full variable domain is SAVISQKPSRDICQRGTSLTIQCQVDSQVTMMFWYRQQPGQSLTLIATANQGSEATYESGFVIDKFPISRPNLTFSTLTVSNMSPEDSSIYLCSVEAGQAPYGYTFGSGTRLTVV.

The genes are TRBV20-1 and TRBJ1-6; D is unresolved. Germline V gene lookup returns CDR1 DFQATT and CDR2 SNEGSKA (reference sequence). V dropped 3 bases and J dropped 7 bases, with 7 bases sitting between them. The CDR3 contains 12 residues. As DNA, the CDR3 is TGCAGTGCTAGGATCCCGAATTCACCCCTCCACTTT. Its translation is CSARIPNSPLHF.

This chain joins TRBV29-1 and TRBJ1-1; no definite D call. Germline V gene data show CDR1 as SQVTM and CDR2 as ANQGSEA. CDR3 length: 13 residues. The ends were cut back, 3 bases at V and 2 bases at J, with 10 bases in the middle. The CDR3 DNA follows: TGCAGCGTTGAGGCTACCGACAACACTGAAGCTTTCTTT. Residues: CSVEATDNTEAFF.

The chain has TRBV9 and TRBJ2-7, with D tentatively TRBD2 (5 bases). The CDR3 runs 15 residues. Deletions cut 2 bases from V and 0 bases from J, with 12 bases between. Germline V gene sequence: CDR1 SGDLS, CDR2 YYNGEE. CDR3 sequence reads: CASSVGDRSSYEQYF. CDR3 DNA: TGTGCCAGCAGCGTGGGAGACCGAAGCTCCTACGAGCAGTACTTC.

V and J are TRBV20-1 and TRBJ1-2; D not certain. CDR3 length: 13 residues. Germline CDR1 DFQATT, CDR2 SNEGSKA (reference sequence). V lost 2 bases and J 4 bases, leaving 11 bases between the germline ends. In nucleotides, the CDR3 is TGCAGTGCTAGAATGGAGGGTACCTATGGCTACACCTTC. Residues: CSARMEGTYGYTF.

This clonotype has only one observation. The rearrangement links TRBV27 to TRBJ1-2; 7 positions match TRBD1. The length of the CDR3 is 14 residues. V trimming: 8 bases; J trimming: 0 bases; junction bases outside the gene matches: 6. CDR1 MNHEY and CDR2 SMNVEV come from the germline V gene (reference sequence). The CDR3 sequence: CASAGQDTNYGYTF. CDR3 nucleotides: TGTGCCAGCGCCGGACAGGATACTAACTATGGCTACACCTTC.

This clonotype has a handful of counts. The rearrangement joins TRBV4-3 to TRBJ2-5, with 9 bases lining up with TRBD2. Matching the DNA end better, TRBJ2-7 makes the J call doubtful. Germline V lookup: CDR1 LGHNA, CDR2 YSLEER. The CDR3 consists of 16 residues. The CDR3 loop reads CASSQDTSGRFSEQYF. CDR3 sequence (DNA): TGCGCCAGCAGCCAAGATACCAGCGGGAGGTTTTCCGAGCAGTACTTC.

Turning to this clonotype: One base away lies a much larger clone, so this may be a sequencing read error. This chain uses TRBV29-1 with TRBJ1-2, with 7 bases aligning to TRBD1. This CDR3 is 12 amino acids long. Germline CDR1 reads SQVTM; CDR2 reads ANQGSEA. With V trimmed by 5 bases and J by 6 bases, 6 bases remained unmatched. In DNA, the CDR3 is TGCAGCGTTCGGACAGGAGAGGATGGCTACACCTTC. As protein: CSVRTGEDGYTF.

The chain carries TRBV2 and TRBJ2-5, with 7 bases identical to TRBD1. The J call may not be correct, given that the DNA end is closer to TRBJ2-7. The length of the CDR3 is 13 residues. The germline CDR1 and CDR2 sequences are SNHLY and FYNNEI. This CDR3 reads CASDRDGPYEQYF. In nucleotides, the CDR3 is TGTGCCAGCGACAGGGATGGACCCTACGAGCAGTACTTC.